A selection of T cell receptor beta chains follows, all from one sample in a study of siplizumab effects on memory and regulatory T cells. Clones were sequenced by immunoSEQ multiplex PCR, and TCRdb holds only the in-frame ones, with some missing. The sample contains just over 60,000 clones, roughly 85% of which appear only once. Sequencing was carried out using memory CD4+ T cells sorted from blood. The source is a human donor in good health. Both conserved end residues are part of each CDR3. A D gene is named only where the DNA matches it firmly.

J: TRBJ1-3
V: TRBV30
length: 14
D: -
CDR3: CAWSVSGGGNTIYF

J: TRBJ2-3
V: TRBV4-3
length: 14
D: -
CDR3: CASSQAFGPDTQYF

J: TRBJ2-7
V: TRBV7-9
length: 13
D: -
CDR3: CASSSDIEYEQYF

J: TRBJ1-2
V: TRBV5-6
length: 13
D: -
CDR3: CASSSIGGKGYTF

J: TRBJ1-6
V: TRBV7-2
length: 14
D: -
CDR3: CASSTRTGNSPLHF

J: TRBJ2-3
V: TRBV5-1
length: 17
D: TRBD2
CDR3: CASSLRQRGVTTDTQYF

J: TRBJ2-5
V: TRBV21-1
length: 14
D: -
CDR3: CASRLIGQVWTQYF

J: TRBJ1-1
V: TRBV4-3
length: 16
D: -
CDR3: CASSQDRPPSETEAFF

J: TRBJ1-2
V: TRBV5-4
length: 13
D: -
CDR3: CASSPGTLYGYTF

J: TRBJ2-3
V: TRBV5-6
length: 16
D: -
CDR3: CASSLAVGGMADTQYF

J: TRBJ1-3
V: TRBV6-6
length: 13
D: -
CDR3: CASIPGNGNTIYF

J: TRBJ2-3
V: TRBV30
length: 12
D: -
CDR3: CAWSVQGQTQYF